Shown below are 13 T cell receptor beta chains from a single sample sequenced in a study of blood T cell dynamics during melanoma immunotherapy. The protocol was immunoSEQ multiplex PCR, while the TCRdb copy is restricted to in-frame clones and leaves out a portion. Seen here are around 960 clones, roughly 90% observed once, and the top ten hold roughly 5.9%. Time point specified: week 3, after first cycle of checkpoint inhibitor. This specimen was effector memory CD8+ T cells from blood, taken from a patient treated with checkpoint blockade. The receptors stem from a human donor with melanoma.

This clone was seen once. This rearrangement joins TRBV7-2 to TRBJ2-3; TRBD2 aligns across 9 bases. This CDR3 comprises 15 residues. Trimming took 5 bases from V and 5 from J; bases not matched to a gene: 8. Germline lookup yields CDR1 SGHTA and CDR2 FQGNSA. The CDR3 DNA follows: TGTGCCAGCAGCGAACCTAGCGGGACTCTAGATACGCAGTATTTT. It yields the protein CASSEPSGTLDTQYF.

The chain links TRBV27 to TRBJ2-7; perhaps TRBD1 as D (6 bases). The length of the CDR3 is 14 residues. Germline V lookup: CDR1 MNHEY, CDR2 SMNVEV (reference sequence). The V end was cut by 4 bases, the J end by 4 bases, with 14 bases between. DNA of the CDR3: TGTGCCAGCAGTTCAGCCAGGGGAAAATACGAGCAGTACTTC. Encoded protein: CASSSARGKYEQYF.

The chain has TRBV30 and TRBJ2-1, with 9 bases aligning to TRBD1. The CDR3 length is 13 residues. CDR1 and CDR2 (germline): GTSNPN, SVGIG (reference sequence). V gave up 0 bases and J gave up 9 bases; unmatched junction bases: 3. This CDR3 is CAWSVQGAGEQFF. In DNA, the CDR3 is TGTGCCTGGAGTGTACAGGGGGCAGGTGAGCAGTTCTTC.

V is TRBV19 and J is TRBJ2-1, with a weak D call TRBD2 (6 bases). The V gene lost 3 bases and the J gene lost 4 bases, with 7 bases spanning the gap. The CDR3 runs 13 residues. Germline V gene sequence: CDR1 LNHDA, CDR2 SQIVND (reference sequence). The CDR3 is CASSIAGYNEQFF. CDR3 sequence (DNA): TGTGCCAGTAGTATTGCGGGATACAATGAGCAGTTCTTC.

The chain couples TRBV28 to TRBJ1-3; 7 nucleotides agree with TRBD1. This CDR3 spans 16 amino acids. Germline V gene lookup returns CDR1 MDHEN and CDR2 SYDVKM. V dropped 3 bases and J dropped 0; count of bases not matched to a gene: 5. CDR3 in amino acids: CASSFPGDSSGNTIYF. DNA for the CDR3: TGTGCCAGCAGTTTCCCCGGGGACAGCTCTGGAAACACCATATATTTT.

This chain joins TRBV7-6 and TRBJ2-1; no clear D gene. Germline values: CDR1 SGHVS, CDR2 FNYEAQ. This CDR3 is built from 12 residues. V was cut by 1 base and J by 9 bases, with 7 bases left in between. As DNA, the CDR3 is TGTGCCAGCAGCTTAGATAATGGTGAGCAGTTCTTC. Its translation is CASSLDNGEQFF.

This chain uses TRBV6-6 with TRBJ2-2; tentatively, D is TRBD1 or TRBD2 (5 bases each). Trimming stripped 3 bases from V and 5 bases from J, with 13 bases between. The CDR3 spans 15 residues. Germline V CDR1 and CDR2: MNHNY, SVGAGI (reference sequence). CDR3 amino acids: CASSYRGEFTGELFF. DNA of the CDR3: TGTGCCAGCAGTTATCGAGGGGAATTTACCGGGGAGCTGTTTTTT.

The gene calls are TRBV15 and TRBJ1-5, with TRBD1 as a possible D gene (5 bases). V was cut by 4 bases and J by 0 bases, with 13 bases left in between. The CDR3 contains 16 residues. Germline assignment: CDR1 LNHNV and CDR2 YYDKDF (reference sequence). CDR3 bases: TGTGCCACCAGCATAGGGACTGCCCATAGCAATCAGCCCCAGCATTTT. Its translation is CATSIGTAHSNQPQHF.

The V call is TRBV21-1, the J call TRBJ2-1; the D segment call TRBD2 is taken from the table without a DNA check. TRBV21-1 is a pseudogene. The CDR3 is made up of 14 amino acids. The CDR3 DNA is TGTGCCAGCGAAAAACCGGGATCATACAATGAGCAGTTCTTC. This gives the protein CASEKPGSYNEQFF.

This chain's CDR3 is CASSHSGKETQYF. Written as DNA, the CDR3 is TGTGCCAGCAGTCATAGCGGGAAAGAGACCCAGTACTTC. The chain joins TRBV6-5 to TRBJ2-5; the match to TRBD2 covers 8 bases. Germline V gene data show CDR1 as MNHEY and CDR2 as SVGAGI. Trimming cost V 5 bases and J 3 bases; bases outside gene matches: 2. The CDR3 totals 13 residues.

This chain connects TRBV30 to TRBJ2-1, with D hard to call. Between the trimmed V and J ends, which lost 3 bases and 5 bases, there was a span of 14 bases. The CDR3 extends over 14 amino acids. From germline, CDR1 is GTSNPN and CDR2 SVGIG (reference sequence). DNA for the CDR3: TGTGCCTGGAGCCTAGTGGGTCTTCACAATGAGCAGTTCTTC. Protein: CAWSLVGLHNEQFF.

The rearrangement links TRBV4-3 to TRBJ1-2; 11 bases align to TRBD1. CDR3 length: 17 residues. CDR1 is LGHNA and CDR2 is YSLEER in the germline V gene. J lost 6 bases, V lost 2 bases, and 11 bases had no gene match. The CDR3 loop reads CASSQNLGQGALDGYTF. DNA of the CDR3: TGCGCCAGCAGCCAAAATCTTGGACAGGGGGCCCTGGATGGCTACACCTTC.

The CDR3, as DNA: TGTGCCAGCAGTGACTCGAATCTTGCGGGAGGCCTTAGAGAGACCCAGTACTTC. It yields the protein CASSDSNLAGGLRETQYF. V is TRBV6-4 and J is TRBJ2-5, with 8 nucleotides matching TRBD2. V lost 0 bases to trimming and J lost 4 bases; unmatched junction nucleotides: 13. The CDR3 is 18 residues long. Germline CDR1 MRHNA, CDR2 SNTAGT.